The next 20 T cell receptor beta chains were all read from a single sample in a study of blood T cell repertoires in COVID-19. The assay was immunoSEQ multiplex PCR, and TCRdb's table has in-frame clones only and misses some. The sample includes a few hundred thousand clones, 80% to 85% of them seen just once. The sequencing input was PBMCs or T cells enriched from blood (not recorded which). Receptor source: a woman aged 45-59 years who had recovered from COVID-19.

This clone was seen a handful of times. This chain uses TRBV6-2 or TRBV6-3 with TRBJ1-6, with a weak D call TRBD1 (6 bases). The CDR3 covers 12 residues. Trimming shortened V by 8 bases and J by 13 bases, and 15 bases separated the two germline ends. Germline V gene sequence: CDR1 MNHEY, CDR2 SVGEGT. CDR3 sequence: CASGRDTGPLHF. The CDR3 DNA sequence: TGTGCCAGCGGCCGGGACACCGGGCCCCTCCACTTT.

The gene calls are TRBV25-1 and TRBJ1-2, with 7 positions matching TRBD1. Unmatched junction bases numbered 2, after V lost 3 bases and J lost 10 bases. CDR1 and CDR2 from the germline V gene are MGHDK and SYGVNS. The CDR3 is 11 amino acids. CDR3 nucleotides: TGTGCCAGCAGTGAGACAGGGCACTACACCTTC. Encoded protein: CASSETGHYTF.

The CDR3 spells CASSLAPETQYF. CDR3 DNA: TGTGCCAGCAGCTTAGCCCCTGAGACCCAGTACTTC. The chain recombines TRBV7-8 with TRBJ2-5; D remains ambiguous. CDR3 size: 12 residues. Germline-derived CDR1 and CDR2 are SGHVS and FQNEAQ. Deletions cut 0 bases from V and 5 bases from J, with 4 bases between.

The rearrangement links TRBV6-5 to TRBJ2-1, with D unclear. V was trimmed by 0 bases and J by 8 bases, leaving 8 bases between them. Germline V gene sequence: CDR1 MNHEY, CDR2 SVGAGI. The CDR3 is 13 residues long. The CDR3: CASSYSPVHEQFF. DNA of the CDR3: TGTGCCAGCAGTTACTCGCCGGTCCATGAGCAGTTCTTC.

The rearrangement uses TRBV7-9 and TRBJ1-2; 9 bases match TRBD1. The germline CDR1 and CDR2 sequences are SEHNR and FQNEAQ (reference sequence). The CDR3 spans 15 residues. The V and J ends lost 5 bases and 1 base, in that order; junction bases with no gene match: 5. CDR3 region: CASSGGTGINYGYTF. In DNA form, the CDR3 reads TGTGCCAGCAGCGGCGGGACAGGGATTAACTATGGCTACACCTTC. Complete variable domain (other parts from reference TRBV7-9 and TRBJ1-2): DTGVSQNPRHKITKRGQNVTFRCDPISEHNRLYWYRQTLGQGPEFLTYFQNEAQLEKSRLLSDRFSAERPKGSFSTLEIQRTEQGDSAMYLCASSGGTGINYGYTFGSGTRLTVV.

The V and J genes are TRBV19 and TRBJ1-4, with 9 bases that match TRBD1. J gave up 7 bases and V 6 bases, and 6 bases lay outside the gene matches. Germline V CDR1 and CDR2: LNHDA, SQIVND (reference sequence). The CDR3 length is 14 residues. The CDR3 spells CASRNRGRAEKLFF. In DNA, the CDR3 is TGTGCCAGTAGAAACAGGGGGCGCGCTGAAAAACTGTTTTTT.

The chain recombines TRBV5-1 with TRBJ1-1; 7 bases fit TRBD1. V lost 4 bases, J lost 2 bases, and 8 bases stayed unmatched. The CDR3 has 15 amino acids. Germline CDR1 is SGHRS and CDR2 is YFSETQ. The CDR3 protein is CASSGPGTDNTEAFF. DNA for the CDR3: TGCGCCAGCAGCGGACCCGGGACAGACAACACTGAAGCTTTCTTT.

The chain combines TRBV5-1 with TRBJ2-1, with a weak D call TRBD1 (5 bases). V lost 5 bases to trimming and J lost 6 bases, with 6 bases between them. Germline values: CDR1 SGHRS, CDR2 YFSETQ. The CDR3 is 11 amino acids. The chain's CDR3 is CASSDSNEQFF. Written as DNA, the CDR3 is TGCGCCAGCAGTGACAGCAATGAGCAGTTCTTC.

This clone has only one observation. This chain connects TRBV21-1 to TRBJ2-7; the table names TRBD1, a call not compared with the DNA. TRBV21-1 constitutes a pseudogene. The CDR3 runs to 16 residues. CDR3: CASSKVRTGSSYEQYF. DNA for the CDR3: TGTGCCAGCAGCAAGGTCCGGACAGGGTCTTCCTACGAGCAGTACTTC.

This chain links TRBV6-5 with TRBJ1-2; TRBD1 agrees at 8 bases. The CDR3 loop spans 15 amino acids. The J segment lost 8 bases and the V segment lost 7 bases, leaving 15 bases of the junction unmatched. CDR1 is MNHEY and CDR2 is SVGAGI in the germline V gene. DNA of the CDR3: TGTGCCAGCAACTTACAGGGACAGGCCCCTATGGGCTACACCTTC. Its protein product is CASNLQGQAPMGYTF.

The V call is TRBV6-5, the J call TRBJ1-2, with 10 positions matching TRBD1. CDR3 length equals 14 residues. Germline V gene lookup returns CDR1 MNHEY and CDR2 SVGAGI. The junction had 8 bases not matched to a gene; V was cut back by 6 bases and J by 7 bases. The CDR3 DNA reads as TGTGCCAGCAGCCGATCGACAGGGGGCGTTGGCTACACCTTC. Its protein product is CASSRSTGGVGYTF.

The rearrangement links TRBV20-1 to TRBJ1-5; D unclear. Trimming removed 5 bases from V and 10 bases from J, with 12 bases in between. This CDR3 comprises 11 residues. Germline values: CDR1 DFQATT, CDR2 SNEGSKA (reference sequence). The CDR3 sequence is CSASPEGPQHF. In DNA, the CDR3 is TGCAGTGCTTCCCCGGAGGGACCCCAGCATTTT.

The CDR3 loop reads CASSVVTGADQAEQFF. For the CDR3, the DNA is TGTGCCAGCAGCGTAGTGACGGGAGCCGACCAGGCGGAGCAGTTCTTC. The genes are TRBV9 and TRBJ2-1, with a tentative D call TRBD2 (6 bases). V was shortened by 0 bases and J by 10 bases, with 20 bases between the two germline ends. Germline V gene data show CDR1 as SGDLS and CDR2 as YYNGEE. This CDR3 spans 16 amino acids.

CDR3: CASSYIPGGNEQYF. Written as DNA, the CDR3 is TGTGCCAGCAGCTACATACCGGGGGGCAACGAGCAGTACTTC. V usage is TRBV7-9 and J usage is TRBJ2-7, with D perhaps matching TRBD2 (7 bases). CDR1 and CDR2 (germline): SEHNR, FQNEAQ (reference sequence). The CDR3 extends over 14 amino acids. The V and J ends lost 4 bases and 5 bases respectively, with 15 bases between them.

V is TRBV3-1 (or the pseudogene TRBV3-2) and J is TRBJ1-6, with a possible D match to TRBD1 (5 bases). CDR1 is LGHDT and CDR2 is YNNKEL in the germline V gene (reference sequence). CDR3 length equals 15 residues. Trimming took 0 bases from V and 12 from J, leaving 15 bases between them. CDR3 nucleotides: TGTGCCAGCAGCCAAGATTGGGAGCCCGGGGGACCCCTCCACTTT. Encoded protein: CASSQDWEPGGPLHF.

V is TRBV7-3 and J is TRBJ1-1; the D gene is possibly TRBD1 (5 bases). This CDR3 contains 14 residues. Trimming removed 2 bases from V and 5 bases from J, with 12 bases in between. In germline, CDR1 is SGHTA, CDR2 FQGTGA. The CDR3 DNA sequence: TGTGCCAGCAGCTTACGCGGGGGGGTGACTGAAGCTTTCTTT. Translated: CASSLRGGVTEAFF. Full variable domain (outside the CDR3, taken from reference TRBV7-3 and TRBJ1-1): GAGVSQTPSNKVTEKGKYVELRCDPISGHTALYWYRQSLGQGPEFLIYFQGTGAADDSGLPNDRFFAVRPEGSVSTLKIQRTERGDSAVYLCASSLRGGVTEAFFGQGTRLTVV.

The V and J genes are TRBV5-1 and TRBJ2-3; weak D call: TRBD2 (7 bases). With 6 bases removed from V and 0 bases from J, the gap between germline ends came to 17 bases. The germline gives CDR1 SGHRS, CDR2 YFSETQ. This CDR3 is 16 amino acids long. CDR3 sequence (DNA): TGCGCCAGCAACCCCACGGCGGGGGCCAGCACAGATACGCAGTATTTT. Translation: CASNPTAGASTDTQYF. The whole variable domain, remainder taken from reference TRBV5-1 and TRBJ2-3, is KAGVTQTPRYLIKTRGQQVTLSCSPISGHRSVSWYQQTPGQGLQFLFEYFSETQRNKGNFPGRFSGRQFSNSRSEMNVSTLELGDSALYLCASNPTAGASTDTQYFGPGTRLTVL.

The chain's CDR3 is CASGDRIQPQHF. CDR3 nucleotides: TGTGCCAGCGGCGACAGGATTCAGCCCCAGCATTTT. The rearrangement uses TRBV12-3 or TRBV12-4 and TRBJ1-5, with D maybe TRBD1 (6 bases). CDR3 length: 12 amino acids. V lost 8 bases and J 6 bases, leaving 11 bases between the germline ends.

This clone was recorded only once. This rearrangement joins TRBV18 to TRBJ2-7; D ambiguous. The V end lost 6 bases, the J end lost 0 bases, and 9 bases lay between the germline ends. The germline CDR1 and CDR2 sequences are KGHSH and LQKENI. The CDR3 is made up of 13 amino acids. The DNA of the CDR3 is TGTGCCAGCTCGCCCGGGTCCTCCTACGAGCAGTACTTC. The encoded protein is CASSPGSSYEQYF.

The table lists this clone with a few counts. This chain joins TRBV2 and TRBJ1-2, with TRBD1 as a possible D gene (5 bases). The CDR3 has 12 residues. Between the trimmed V and J ends, which lost 3 bases and 5 bases, there was a span of 7 bases. Germline CDR1 SNHLY, CDR2 FYNNEI. In DNA, the CDR3 is TGTGCCAGCAGTGAGACAGAATATGGCTACACCTTC. This sequence encodes CASSETEYGYTF.